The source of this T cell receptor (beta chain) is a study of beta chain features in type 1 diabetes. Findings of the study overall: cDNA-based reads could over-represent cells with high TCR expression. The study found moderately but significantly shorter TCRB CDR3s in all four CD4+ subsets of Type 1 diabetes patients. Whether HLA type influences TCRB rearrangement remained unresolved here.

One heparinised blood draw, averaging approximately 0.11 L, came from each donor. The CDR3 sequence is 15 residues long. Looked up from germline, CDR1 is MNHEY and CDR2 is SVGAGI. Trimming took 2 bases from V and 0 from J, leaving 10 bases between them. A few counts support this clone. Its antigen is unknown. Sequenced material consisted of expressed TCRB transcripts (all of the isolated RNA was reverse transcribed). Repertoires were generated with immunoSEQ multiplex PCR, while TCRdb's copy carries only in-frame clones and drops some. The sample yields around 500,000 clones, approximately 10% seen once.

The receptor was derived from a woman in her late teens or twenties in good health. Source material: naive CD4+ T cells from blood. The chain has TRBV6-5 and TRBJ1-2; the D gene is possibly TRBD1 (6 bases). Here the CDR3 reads CASSYQDRPNYGYTF. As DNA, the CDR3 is TGTGCCAGCAGTTACCAGGACAGACCTAACTATGGCTACACCTTC.